These 24 T cell receptor beta chains came from one sample sequenced in a study of T-cell memory formation after mild COVID-19. Each CDR3 protein gets one entry after TCRdb re-called the 5' RACE reads with MiXCR. Of 210,000 or so distinct CDR3 sequences in the sample, roughly a tenth were seen once. The sequencing sample was made of PBMCs or a T cell subset sorted from them (not recorded which). Every receptor here comes from a man aged 18 to 29 who had mild COVID-19 (a few samples of this study predate the infection). Cell type and time point are not known.

The rearrangement joins TRBV7-9 to TRBJ1-6; D is unclear. The V and J ends lost 1 base and 5 bases respectively, with 9 bases between them. This CDR3 contains 15 residues. Germline lookup yields CDR1 SEHNR and CDR2 FQNEAQ (reference sequence). In DNA form, the CDR3 reads TGTGCCAGCAGCTTAGGGGCAGCGGATAATTCACCCCTCCACTTT. The encoded protein is CASSLGAADNSPLHF.

V usage is TRBV27 and J usage is TRBJ2-1; weak D call: TRBD2 (7 bases). This CDR3 is 16 amino acids long. CDR1 MNHEY and CDR2 SMNVEV come from the germline V gene (reference sequence). V shed 6 bases and J shed 7 bases, with 22 bases lying between them. The CDR3 here is CASSLVGAGDRNEQFF. The CDR3 DNA reads TGTGCCAGCAGCCTCGTGGGGGCGGGGGACCGAAATGAGCAGTTCTTC.

The V and J genes are TRBV5-1 and TRBJ2-5; D possibly matches TRBD1 or TRBD2 (5 bases each). Germline CDR1 reads SGHRS; CDR2 reads YFSETQ. This CDR3 is built from 14 residues. V lost 0 bases to trimming and J lost 10 bases, with 16 bases between them. The DNA of the CDR3 is TGCGCCAGCAGCTTGGAAGGGGACCCCCGTTTCCAGTACTTC. This encodes CASSLEGDPRFQYF.

The chain employs TRBV6-5 and TRBJ2-3; 8 bases are shared with TRBD2. From germline, CDR1 is MNHEY and CDR2 SVGAGI. V gave up 0 bases and J gave up 2 bases; unmatched junction bases: 4. There are 16 residues in the CDR3. The DNA of the CDR3 is TGTGCCAGCAGTTACTCGGGCGGGGGGTACACAGATACGCAGTATTTT. Its translation: CASSYSGGGYTDTQYF.

The chain has TRBV4-1 and TRBJ2-1; D is ambiguous. CDR3 size: 15 residues. Germline-derived CDR1 and CDR2 are MGHRA and YSYEKL. The V end lost 5 bases, the J end lost 0 bases, and 11 bases lay between the germline ends. CDR3 amino acids: CASSEQHPSYNEQFF. The CDR3 DNA reads TGCGCCAGCAGCGAACAGCACCCCTCCTACAATGAGCAGTTCTTC.

This clonotype was observed a few times. The rearrangement uses TRBV4-3 and TRBJ2-1, with D uncertain. Germline loops: CDR1 LGHNA, CDR2 YSLEER. This CDR3 region has 15 residues. V gave up 0 bases and J gave up 5 bases, with 11 bases separating them. The CDR3 here is CASSQDQQPHNEQFF. CDR3 sequence (DNA): TGCGCCAGCAGCCAAGACCAGCAACCTCACAATGAGCAGTTCTTC.

The table lists this clonotype with a few counts. V gene TRBV9 combines with J gene TRBJ1-2; 8 nucleotides align to TRBD1. CDR1 SGDLS and CDR2 YYNGEE come from the germline V gene. CDR3 length: 18 amino acids. Trimming removed 1 base from V and 3 bases from J; junction bases left unmatched: 14. The chain's CDR3 is CASSVPRDPGQDYYGYTF. The DNA for the CDR3 is TGTGCCAGCAGCGTACCACGGGATCCGGGACAGGACTACTATGGCTACACCTTC.

The chain uses TRBV12-3 or TRBV12-4 and TRBJ2-3, with D perhaps matching TRBD1 (6 bases). The germline V and J ends were trimmed by 6 bases and 0 bases, with 16 bases remaining between them. CDR3 size: 16 residues. The DNA for the CDR3 is TGTGCCAGCAGGTCAGACAGGCCACCTAGCACAGATACGCAGTATTTT. Encoded protein: CASRSDRPPSTDTQYF.

Notes on this clonotype: Here the CDR3 omits its conserved ending phenylalanine or tryptophan, so a read error is the likely source. The DNA is omitted, as the CDR3 cannot be located on it reliably, and the CDR3 follows TCRdb's listing. The V call is TRBV12-3 or TRBV12-4, the J call TRBJ2-7. The CDR3 spans 11 residues, counting both ends. CDR3 in amino acids: CASSTLTEEYL.

There are a few counts of this clonotype. The CDR3: CARGISNYGYTF. The CDR3 nucleotides are TGCGCCAGGGGGATTTCAAACTATGGCTACACCTTC. V and J are TRBV4-3 and TRBJ1-2; D is unresolved. V was cut by 9 bases and J by 2 bases, with 10 bases left in between. Looked up from germline, CDR1 is LGHNA and CDR2 is YSLEER. The CDR3 is 12 residues long.

J is TRBJ1-1 and V is TRBV5-1, with D tentatively TRBD1 (5 bases). Germline V gene lookup returns CDR1 SGHRS and CDR2 YFSETQ. The length of the CDR3 is 12 residues. V dropped 3 bases and J dropped 6 bases, with 9 bases sitting between them. The CDR3 DNA reads TGCGCCAGCAGCTCCGGGACCCCTGAAGCTTTCTTT. Protein: CASSSGTPEAFF.

This clonotype showed up many times. The chain uses TRBV7-2 and TRBJ2-1; 9 bases are a match to TRBD1. Germline CDR1 SGHTA, CDR2 FQGNSA. V trimming: 5 bases; J trimming: 4 bases; junction bases outside the gene matches: 12. This CDR3 is built from 17 residues. CDR3 residues: CASSPTTQGALYNEQFF. The DNA of the CDR3 is TGTGCCAGCAGCCCAACCACACAGGGGGCACTTTACAATGAGCAGTTCTTC.

This clonotype has a handful of counts. The chain joins TRBV7-3 to TRBJ2-3; possibly TRBD1 or TRBD2 for D (5 bases each). The CDR3 consists of 13 residues. Germline values: CDR1 SGHTA, CDR2 FQGTGA. Trimming removed 6 bases at V and 6 bases at J, with 13 bases between. The CDR3 nucleotides are TGTGCCAGCAGGAGCCTCGGGGCGGATACGCAGTATTTT. Translated: CASRSLGADTQYF.

The rearrangement links TRBV4-3 to TRBJ2-3, with D possibly TRBD2 on 7 matching bases. Germline CDR1 reads LGHNA; CDR2 reads YSLEER. The CDR3 covers 16 residues. The V end lost 4 bases, the J end lost 4 bases, and 18 bases lay between the germline ends. CDR3 sequence: CASSPVGGRYADTQYF. CDR3 in DNA: TGCGCCAGCAGCCCAGTCGGGGGGCGGTATGCAGATACGCAGTATTTT.

This clonotype was detected ten times or more. The chain recombines TRBV12-5 with TRBJ1-1; D unresolved. Looked up from germline, CDR1 is LGHNT and CDR2 is FRNRAP. V was cut by 7 bases and J by 7 bases, with 10 bases left in between. The CDR3 is made up of 11 amino acids. In DNA, the CDR3 is TGTGCTAGTGCATCGGGGATTGAAGCTTTCTTT. Its protein product is CASASGIEAFF. The complete variable domain, with remaining parts taken from reference TRBV12-5 and TRBJ1-1, reads DARVTQTPRHKVTEMGQEVTMRCQPILGHNTVFWYRQTMMQGLELLAYFRNRAPLDDSGMPKDRFSAEMPDATLATLKIQPSEPRDSAVYFCASASGIEAFFGQGTRLTVV.

This clonotype was counted a few times. The rearrangement links TRBV6-2 or TRBV6-3 to TRBJ2-5, with 7 bases matching TRBD2. CDR3 length: 18 amino acids. Germline CDR1 reads MNHEY; CDR2 reads SVGEGT. J was trimmed by 5 bases and V by 5 bases; bases with no gene match: 20. The CDR3 loop reads CASSPGTNSLLKGETQYF. The CDR3 DNA reads as TGTGCCAGCAGTCCGGGGACTAACAGCCTTCTAAAGGGGGAGACCCAGTACTTC.

Many counts were recorded for this clonotype. This chain links TRBV28 with TRBJ1-1, with 7 bases fitting TRBD1. CDR1 is MDHEN, CDR2 SYDVKM, per germline. Losses at the gene ends were 5 bases for V and 6 bases for J; bases not matched to a gene: 6. This CDR3 is 13 amino acids long. CDR3 nucleotides: TGTGCCAGCAGTATGTTAGACAGGGCTGAAGCTTTCTTT. The encoded protein is CASSMLDRAEAFF.

The J gene is TRBJ2-7, the V gene TRBV5-1; D is possibly TRBD1 (7 bases). V was cut by 4 bases and J by 2 bases, with 25 bases left in between. Looked up from germline, CDR1 is SGHRS and CDR2 is YFSETQ. The CDR3 loop spans 18 amino acids. CDR3 nucleotide sequence: TGCGCCAGCAGCCGAAGCCCCGCGGGGACAGCTTCTCCCTACGAGCAGTACTTC. This codes for CASSRSPAGTASPYEQYF.

This clonotype was seen a handful of times. This chain connects TRBV12-3 or TRBV12-4 to TRBJ1-1; possibly TRBD1 for D (5 bases). The ends were cut back, 8 bases at V and 5 bases at J, with 18 bases in the middle. The length of the CDR3 is 14 residues. Here the CDR3 DNA reads TGTGCCAGCTACTTCCCGGCAGGGAAGACTGAAGCTTTCTTT. Translated: CASYFPAGKTEAFF.

This clonotype turned up a few times. The chain recombines TRBV5-1 with TRBJ2-1, with TRBD1 matching 8 bases. The CDR3 sequence is 16 residues long. Germline CDR1 and CDR2: SGHRS and YFSETQ. The V gene end was trimmed by 4 bases and the J gene end by 0 bases; junction bases not matched to a gene: 6. This chain's CDR3 is CASSDGQGGSYNEQFF. As DNA, the CDR3 is TGCGCCAGCAGCGACGGACAGGGAGGCTCCTACAATGAGCAGTTCTTC.

The V gene is TRBV4-3, the J gene TRBJ2-1; 10 bases line up with TRBD2. The CDR3 length is 19 residues. The ends lost 3 bases at V and 0 bases at J; junction bases unmatched: 11. Per the germline V gene, CDR1 is LGHNA and CDR2 is YSLEER. CDR3 sequence reads: CASSQGYVAGGSSYNEQFF. The CDR3 DNA reads as TGCGCCAGCAGCCAGGGGTATGTAGCGGGGGGTAGCTCCTACAATGAGCAGTTCTTC.

The CDR3 sequence: CASSPRRVLNTEAFF. In DNA form, the CDR3 reads TGTGCCAGCAGCCCCCGCCGGGTCTTGAACACTGAAGCTTTCTTT. V usage is TRBV9 and J usage is TRBJ1-1; D unresolved. The ends were cut back, 4 bases at V and 0 bases at J, with 13 bases in the middle. The germline V gene has CDR1 SGDLS and CDR2 YYNGEE. The CDR3 length is 15 residues.

The gene calls are TRBV2 and TRBJ1-5, with a tentative D call TRBD1 (6 bases). The germline V gene has CDR1 SNHLY and CDR2 FYNNEI. Trimming cost V 6 bases and J 0 bases, with 9 bases left between them. The CDR3 sequence is 14 residues long. CDR3 residues: CASRATGSNQPQHF. Here the CDR3 DNA reads TGTGCCAGCAGGGCGACAGGTAGCAATCAGCCCCAGCATTTT.

The chain has TRBV23-1 and TRBJ1-6; no clear D. TRBV23-1 is an ORF, and what it does is uncertain. V shed 6 bases and J shed 1 base, with 19 bases lying between them. The CDR3 is made up of 18 amino acids. The chain's CDR3 is CASSLAVQPRSYNSPLHF. DNA for the CDR3: TGCGCCAGCAGCCTAGCGGTACAGCCCAGGTCCTATAATTCACCCCTCCACTTT.